Listed below are T cell receptor beta chains from one sample, sequenced in a study of naive and memory T cell subsets. TCRdb independently ran MiXCR on the UMI-ligation and nested PCR reads; one entry per CDR3 protein. Of fewer than 30,000 distinct CDR3 sequences in the sample, approximately 12% are singletons; the top ten hold 17%. The sequencing input was effector memory CD4+ T cells from blood. These receptors all come from a human donor in good health. CDR3s include the opening cysteine and the closing phenylalanine or tryptophan. The order of the fields is D gene, J gene, V gene, clone size, CDR3 protein, CDR3 DNA. D genes are given only for firm matches. Clone size appears in some rows only: once, few, many, or a class for an expanded clone.

>TRBD2|TRBJ2-1|TRBV6-2/TRBV6-3|few
CASQRGTSGSNEQFF
TGTGCCAGTCAGCGCGGGACTAGCGGGAGTAATGAGCAGTTCTTC
>.|TRBJ2-1|TRBV6-5|many
CASSYEVANEQFF
TGTGCCAGCAGTTACGAGGTGGCCAATGAGCAGTTCTTC
>TRBD2|TRBJ2-1|TRBV7-8|.
CASSSKREGTYNEQFF
TGTGCCAGCAGCTCCAAGCGGGAGGGGACCTACAATGAGCAGTTCTTC
>.|TRBJ1-2|TRBV4-2|few
CASSQGPYGYTF
TGTGCCAGCAGCCAAGGTCCGTATGGCTACACCTTC
>.|TRBJ1-1|TRBV12-3/TRBV12-4|.
CASSPGAGLNQREASF
TGTGCCAGCAGTCCTGGGGCAGGGCTGAACCAAAGAGAAGCTTCCTTT
>TRBD1|TRBJ2-1|TRBV20-1|many
CSATDRGRGVNEQFF
TGCAGTGCGACGGACAGGGGGCGCGGGGTCAATGAGCAGTTCTTC
>TRBD1|TRBJ1-5|TRBV6-1|few
CASRSQGALGQPQHF
TGTGCCAGCAGGTCGCAGGGGGCGCTGGGTCAGCCCCAGCATTTT
>.|TRBJ2-4|TRBV12-3/TRBV12-4|few
CASKGDIQYF
TGTGCCAGCAAAGGGGACATTCAGTACTTC
>TRBD1|TRBJ1-2|TRBV12-3/TRBV12-4|.
CASRGEGQGSYGYTF
TGTGCCAGCAGAGGGGAGGGACAGGGGAGCTATGGCTACACCTTC
>TRBD2|TRBJ2-1|TRBV7-3|.
CASSTHGGKSINEQFF
TGTGCCAGCAGCACCCACGGGGGGAAAAGCATTAATGAGCAGTTCTTC
>TRBD2|TRBJ2-2|TRBV7-9|few
CASSLTSGSGTGELFF
TGTGCCAGCAGCCTGACTAGCGGGAGTGGCACCGGGGAGCTGTTTTTT
>.|TRBJ2-3|TRBV19|.
CASSGAGRVTDTQYF
TGTGCCAGTAGTGGGGCGGGAAGAGTCACAGATACGCAGTATTTT
>.|TRBJ1-1|TRBV11-3|.
CASSATANTEAFF
TGTGCCAGCAGCGCGACAGCGAACACTGAAGCTTTCTTT
>TRBD1|TRBJ1-6|TRBV12-3/TRBV12-4|.
CASSLGTGGSSPLHF
TGTGCCAGCAGTTTGGGGACAGGGGGAAGTTCACCCCTCCACTTT
>.|TRBJ2-7|TRBV20-1|.
CSAALGEQYF
TGCAGTGCGGCATTGGGGGAGCAGTACTTC
>.|TRBJ2-1|TRBV20-1|.
CSAPLSYNEQFF
TGCAGTGCCCCTTTATCCTACAATGAGCAGTTCTTC
>.|TRBJ2-6|TRBV5-1|.
CASSLREPGANVLTF
TGCGCCAGCAGCTTGAGAGAGCCTGGGGCCAACGTCCTGACTTTC
>TRBD1|TRBJ2-7|TRBV18|.
CASSPTGTGGFYEQYF
TGTGCCAGCTCACCGACCGGGACAGGGGGATTCTACGAGCAGTACTTC
>TRBD2|TRBJ2-1|TRBV15|.
CATSKPRTSGLYGPTSEQFF
TGTGCCACCAGCAAGCCAAGGACTAGCGGCCTCTACGGCCCCACTAGTGAGCAGTTCTTC
>TRBD2|TRBJ2-4|TRBV20-1|few
CSARPPGGRENIQYF
TGCAGTGCTAGACCCCCTGGCGGGAGGGAAAACATTCAGTACTTC
>TRBD1|TRBJ1-1|TRBV9|few
CASSVGQGATEAFF
TGTGCCAGCAGCGTGGGGCAGGGGGCCACTGAAGCTTTCTTT
>.|TRBJ2-7|TRBV12-3/TRBV12-4|few
CASSFSGGSRYEQYF
TGTGCCAGCAGTTTCTCTGGGGGCAGTCGTTACGAGCAGTACTTC
>.|TRBJ2-2|TRBV11-1|many
CASSLAPPGRGDGELFF
TGTGCCAGCAGCTTAGCGCCCCCAGGCAGGGGTGACGGGGAGCTGTTTTTT
>TRBD2|TRBJ2-3|TRBV24-1|many
CATSDYIAGGTDTQYF
TGTGCCACCAGTGATTACATAGCGGGAGGCACAGATACGCAGTATTTT
>.|TRBJ2-7|TRBV28|few
CASRPTGLGGGQYF
TGTGCCAGCAGACCCACAGGGCTGGGGGGGGGGCAGTACTTC
>.|TRBJ2-4|TRBV6-2/TRBV6-3|many
CASSYSKVGGSESKNIQYF
TGTGCCAGCAGTTACTCGAAGGTTGGAGGGAGTGAGTCCAAAAACATTCAGTACTTC
>.|TRBJ2-3|TRBV24-1|many
CATSDPRGLTDTQYF
TGTGCCACCAGTGATCCTAGGGGCCTCACAGATACGCAGTATTTT
>TRBD1|TRBJ1-1|TRBV27|.
CASSLNRGGEAFF
TGTGCCAGCAGCCTAAACAGGGGGGGTGAAGCTTTCTTT
>.|TRBJ1-5|TRBV18|.
CASSVSGQGQPQHF
TGTGCCAGCTCGGTTTCGGGACAAGGGCAGCCCCAGCATTTT
>TRBD2|TRBJ2-3|TRBV6-2/TRBV6-3|.
CASSQFRGVTSTDTQYF
TGTGCCAGCAGTCAATTCCGGGGGGTGACTAGCACAGATACGCAGTATTTT
>TRBD1|TRBJ2-7|TRBV29-1|medium-sized
CSVDWAGQGAYEQYF
TGCAGCGTTGATTGGGCCGGACAGGGGGCCTACGAGCAGTACTTC
>.|TRBJ1-6|TRBV7-8|.
CAGGGGGANNSPLHF
TGTGCCGGAGGAGGGGGGGGCGCGAATAATTCACCCCTCCACTTT
>.|TRBJ1-6|TRBV20-1|.
CSASFVGPGDSYNSPLHF
TGCAGTGCTAGTTTTGTAGGGCCGGGGGATTCCTATAATTCACCCCTCCACTTT
>.|TRBJ2-1|TRBV5-1|.
CASSSLEGDNEQFF
TGCGCCAGCAGCTCCCTGGAGGGGGACAATGAGCAGTTCTTC
>.|TRBJ2-5|TRBV29-1|few
CSALRRSGEETQYF
TGCAGCGCCCTCCGGAGGAGTGGAGAAGAGACCCAGTACTTC
>TRBD1|TRBJ1-4|TRBV29-1|.
CSVRQGASEKLFF
TGCAGCGTGCGACAGGGGGCAAGTGAAAAACTGTTTTTT
>TRBD1|TRBJ2-6|TRBV11-2|many
CASSLGFRQDREGANVLTF
TGTGCCAGCAGCTTAGGATTTCGCCAAGACAGGGAAGGGGCCAACGTCCTGACTTTC
>.|TRBJ2-1|TRBV20-1|many
CSARDLGASYNEQFF
TGCAGTGCTAGAGATCTGGGGGCCTCCTACAATGAGCAGTTCTTC
>.|TRBJ2-3|TRBV7-2|many
CASSLRAASGTDTQYF
TGTGCCAGCAGCCTCAGGGCGGCTAGCGGCACAGATACGCAGTATTTT
>.|TRBJ2-1|TRBV11-3|.
CASSLGRGGLSYNEQFF
TGTGCCAGCAGCTTAGGTCGCGGGGGCCTCTCCTACAATGAGCAGTTCTTC
>.|TRBJ2-1|TRBV20-1|.
CSASQWRSYNEQFF
TGCAGTGCTAGTCAGTGGCGTTCCTACAATGAGCAGTTCTTC
>.|TRBJ1-2|TRBV19|.
CASSLVKAGLHYGYTF
TGTGCCAGTAGTCTGGTAAAAGCAGGGCTTCACTATGGCTACACCTTC
>.|TRBJ2-3|TRBV4-3|.
CASSQGYGGRDTQYF
TGCGCCAGCAGCCAAGGTTACGGAGGCAGGGATACGCAGTATTTT
>.|TRBJ2-2|TRBV29-1|many
CSVQVSLGTGELFF
TGCAGCGTGCAAGTGTCCCTGGGTACCGGGGAGCTGTTTTTT
>.|TRBJ1-2|TRBV30|few
CACRGRNYGYTF
TGTGCCTGCAGAGGCCGGAACTATGGCTACACCTTC
>TRBD1|TRBJ1-1|TRBV4-1|many
CASSRGQTGTEAFF
TGCGCCAGCAGCCGGGGACAGACGGGCACTGAAGCTTTCTTT